The 7 T cell receptor beta chains given below trace back to one sample, sequenced in a study of tumor-infiltrating lymphocytes in primary liver carcinoma. Unsorted whole blood yielded the blood RNA, and germline DNA was also extracted. With 500 to 650 ng total RNA as template and a constant-region primer, TCR beta cDNA was made. Researchers made the TCR beta libraries by running three nested multiplex PCR rounds with slightly modified ARM-PCR. The two initial PCR rounds, around 10 cycles each, used TRBV1-TRBV30 forward and C-beta reverse primers. MiXCR was run by TCRdb on the multiplex PCR reads, yielding one entry per CDR3 protein. Among 300,000 to 400,000 distinct CDR3 sequences listed, approximately 64% were seen once. The material sequenced was peripheral blood. These receptors all stem from a man between 35 and 55 years old with primary liver carcinoma and hepatitis B virus infection.

Note on this clonotype: A junction boundary mismatches the germline segment, possibly from a read error. The chain carries TRBV5-1 and TRBJ2-1; 13 nucleotides agree with TRBD2. The CDR3 has 14 residues. The germline CDR1 and CDR2 sequences are SGHRS and YFSETQ. The CDR3 region has the DNA TGTGCCAGCGTCCGGACTAGCGGGAGAAATGAGCAGTTCTTC. Protein: CASVRTSGRNEQFF.

Note on this clonotype: Germline and junction disagree at one end, which may indicate a read error. V gene TRBV11-2 combines with J gene TRBJ2-3; tentatively, D is TRBD1 or TRBD2 (6 bases each). The CDR3 has 15 amino acids. CDR1 is SGHAT, CDR2 FQNNGV, per germline. CDR3 amino acids: CASSFPGASTYTQYF. As DNA, the CDR3 is TGCGCCAGCAGCTTTCCGGGGGCTAGCACATATACGCAGTATTTT. The full variable domain, completed using reference TRBV11-2 and TRBJ2-3, is EAGVAQSPRYKIIEKRQSVAFWCNPISGHATLYWYQQILGQGPKLLIQFQNNGVVDDSQLPKDRFSAERLKGVDSTLKIQPAKLEDSAVYLCASSFPGASTYTQYFGPGTRLTVL.

This clonotype was picked up many times. This sequence joins TRBV4-1 and TRBJ2-3; 8 bases map to TRBD2. The V gene's germline CDR1 is MGHRA and CDR2 YSYEKL. J gave up 5 bases and V 4 bases, and 8 bases lay outside the gene matches. This CDR3 comprises 15 residues. CDR3 sequence reads: CASSPSAGEVDTQYF. The DNA of the CDR3 is TGCGCCAGCAGCCCTTCAGCGGGAGAAGTAGATACGCAGTATTTT.

The J gene is TRBJ2-7, the V gene TRBV5-5; a weak D match, TRBD2 (6 bases). The ends were cut back, 6 bases at V and 6 bases at J, with 16 bases in the middle. The V gene's germline CDR1 is SGHKS and CDR2 YYEKEE (reference sequence). The CDR3 spans 13 residues. CDR3 residues: CASNGGPGGEQYF. CDR3 DNA: TGTGCCAGCAACGGAGGGCCGGGCGGCGAGCAGTACTTC. Full variable domain (outside the CDR3, taken from reference TRBV5-5 and TRBJ2-7): DAGVTQSPTHLIKTRGQQVTLRCSPISGHKSVSWYQQVLGQGPQFIFQYYEKEERGRGNFPDRFSARQFPNYSSELNVNALLLGDSALYLCASNGGPGGEQYFGPGTRLTVT.

The chain recombines TRBV28 with TRBJ2-7, with 12 bases that match TRBD2. This CDR3 is built from 18 residues. Trimming took 7 bases from V and 3 from J; bases not matched to a gene: 16. Germline-derived CDR1 and CDR2 are MDHEN and SYDVKM. As DNA, the CDR3 is TGTGCCAGCACCCCATCGGGGACTAGCGGGCGAGGTTTCTACGAGCAGTACTTC. Protein sequence: CASTPSGTSGRGFYEQYF.

Comments on this clonotype: One end of the junction does not line up with germline, which may come from a read error. This chain uses TRBV29-1 with TRBJ2-6; TRBD1 aligns across 9 bases. CDR1 is SQVTM, CDR2 ANQGSEA, per germline. This CDR3 comprises 18 residues. CDR3 sequence (DNA): TGCAGCGTATCATCGGGGACAGGGATCCTCTCTGGGGCCGACGTCCTGACATTC. Its protein is CSVSSGTGILSGADVLTF. Looking up the rest from reference TRBV29-1 and TRBJ2-6 gives the full variable domain: SAVISQKPSRDICQRGTSLTIQCQVDSQVTMMFWYRQQPGQSLTLIATANQGSEATYESGFVIDKFPISRPNLTFSTLTVSNMSPEDSSIYLCSVSSGTGILSGADVLTFGAGSRLTVL.

Turning to this clonotype: The junction and the germline gene differ at one end; a read error may be behind it. The CDR3 DNA reads TGCGGTGCAGCCCAGGCTAGCAATGAGCAGTTCTTC. This sequence encodes CGAAQASNEQFF. The chain is built from TRBV20-1 and TRBJ2-1; D is unresolved. CDR3 length: 12 residues. Looked up from germline, CDR1 is DFQATT and CDR2 is SNEGSKA (reference sequence).